This is a list of T cell receptor beta chains from one sample in a study of cytomegalovirus exposure and HLA in healthy donors. Here immunoSEQ multiplex PCR was the method, and the copy in TCRdb shows in-frame clones only, minus some. Of fewer than 200,000 clones listed, more than 75% were seen once; the top ten hold approximately 2.5%. Input material: PBMCs. These receptors were obtained from a man aged 18 to 30 in good health and CMV-seropositive. Each CDR3 is given with its conserved first and last residue. Fields, in order: J gene, V gene, CDR3 length, D gene, clone size, CDR3 protein, CDR3 DNA. A D gene is named only where the DNA matches it firmly. The listing skips clone size in some rows; elsewhere it reads once, few, many or a size class.

>TRBJ1-3|TRBV5-1|17|NA|NA
CASSQGIGNPSGNTIYF
TGCGCCAGCAGCCAGGGGATCGGGAATCCATCTGGAAACACCATATATTTT
>TRBJ2-2|TRBV6-6|12|NA|NA
CASRAEGGELFF
TGTGCCAGCAGGGCAGAGGGCGGGGAGCTGTTTTTT
>TRBJ1-2|TRBV4-2|16|NA|once
CASSQWTETIPYGYTF
TGTGCCAGCAGCCAGTGGACAGAAACAATTCCCTATGGCTACACCTTC
>TRBJ2-3|TRBV4-3|15|TRBD1|NA
CASSQTGNQGDTQYF
TGCGCCAGCAGCCAGACAGGGAACCAAGGAGATACGCAGTATTTT
>TRBJ2-7|TRBV10-3|11|NA|NA
CATEDSYEQYF
TGTGCCACAGAGGACTCCTACGAGCAGTACTTC
>TRBJ2-7|TRBV7-2|14|TRBD1|NA
CASSFSTGSYEQYF
TGTGCCAGCAGCTTTTCGACAGGGTCCTACGAGCAGTACTTC
>TRBJ1-1|TRBV13|15|NA|NA
CASSPKGAGKTEAFF
TGTGCCAGCAGCCCAAAAGGTGCAGGGAAGACTGAAGCTTTCTTT
>TRBJ2-6|TRBV5-4|17|NA|NA
CASSGGQTISGANVLTF
TGTGCCAGCAGCGGTGGACAGACTATCTCTGGGGCCAACGTCCTGACTTTC
>TRBJ1-5|TRBV11-2|15|TRBD1|NA
CASSSDRGSNQPQHF
TGTGCCAGCAGCTCAGACAGGGGTAGCAATCAGCCCCAGCATTTT
>TRBJ2-3|TRBV6-4|13|NA|once
CASSVTRADTQYF
TGTGCCAGCAGTGTCACCCGGGCAGATACGCAGTATTTT
>TRBJ2-1|TRBV6-1|13|NA|NA
CASRPPLVDEQFF
TGTGCCAGCAGACCCCCGTTAGTCGATGAGCAGTTCTTC
>TRBJ2-3|TRBV2|14|TRBD2|NA
CASNILASTDTQYF
TGTGCCAGCAATATACTAGCGAGTACAGATACGCAGTATTTT
>TRBJ1-4|TRBV4-1|15|TRBD1|NA
CASSQRTGVDEKLFF
TGCGCCAGCAGCCAACGGACAGGGGTTGATGAAAAACTGTTTTTT
>TRBJ1-1|TRBV11-3|12|NA|NA
CASSLGTGEAFF
TGTGCCAGCAGCTTAGGCACAGGCGAAGCTTTCTTT
>TRBJ1-2|TRBV4-1|15|TRBD1|NA
CASSPQGEGLYGYTF
TGCGCCAGCAGCCCGCAGGGGGAAGGACTCTATGGCTACACCTTC
>TRBJ2-1|TRBV7-9|15|TRBD2|NA
CASSPPGLVADEQFF
TGTGCCAGCAGCCCACCGGGACTAGTCGCCGATGAGCAGTTCTTC